The 31 T cell receptor beta chains below were found in one sample sequenced in a study of molecular identifiers for immune sequencing clone quantification. TCRdb called the PCR reads again in MiXCR, with one record for every CDR3 protein. Seen here are nearly 650,000 distinct CDR3 sequences, roughly 23% observed once, and the top ten hold 0.7% to 0.95%. Specimen: naive CD8+ T cells from blood, with Jurkat cell RNA spiked in. Subset: FACS-sorted CD8+CD4-CCR7+CD45RA+ naive T cells. Receptors were obtained from a human donor in good health. Some libraries in this study had Jurkat cell RNA spiked in.

Concerning this clonotype itself: Just one base apart from a much larger clone, this may be a read error. The chain employs TRBV5-1 and TRBJ1-1; possibly TRBD1 for D (6 bases). The CDR3 sequence is 15 residues long. Germline CDR1 is SGHRS and CDR2 is YFSETQ. CDR3 nucleotides: TGCGCCTGCAGCTTAAAACAGGGTATGAACACTGAAGCTTTCTTT. Its protein is CACSLKQGMNTEAFF.

This clonotype was seen repeatedly, ten times or more. The rearrangement joins TRBV7-2 to TRBJ2-5, with a possible D match to TRBD2 (6 bases). CDR3 length: 19 residues. Trimming pared 5 bases from V and 5 bases from J, leaving 30 bases between. Germline V gives CDR1 SGHTA, CDR2 FQGNSA. The CDR3 DNA follows: TGTGCCAGCAGCCCCTCTTGGTTGAGGGAGGCTTCCGCAGAGGAGACCCAGTACTTC. This translates into CASSPSWLREASAEETQYF.

In its sample, this clonotype was seen a few times. The rearrangement uses TRBV7-9 and TRBJ2-5, with TRBD2 identical over 13 bases. V was pared by 0 bases and J by 5 bases, with 3 bases of the junction left unmatched. The CDR3 has 16 amino acids. CDR1 is SEHNR and CDR2 is FQNEAQ in the germline V gene (reference sequence). The CDR3 sequence is CASSLAGTSGEETQYF. In DNA form, the CDR3 reads TGTGCCAGCAGCTTAGCCGGGACTAGCGGGGAGGAGACCCAGTACTTC.

Concerning this clonotype itself: The junction departs from the called germline gene at one end, perhaps through a read error. The genes are TRBV7-4 and TRBJ1-4; D not certain. This CDR3 has 13 residues. The germline CDR1 and CDR2 sequences are SGHVT and SQSDAQ. The CDR3 loop is CASGRAVNEKPFF. The CDR3 DNA reads TGTGCCAGCGGTAGGGCAGTTAATGAAAAACCGTTTTTT.

This clonotype showed up just a few times. The chain combines TRBV2 with TRBJ2-2, with D perhaps matching TRBD2 (5 bases). The V gene's germline CDR1 is SNHLY and CDR2 FYNNEI. The length of the CDR3 is 14 residues. V lost 6 bases to trimming and J lost 0 bases, with 8 bases between them. CDR3 DNA: TGTGCCAGCAGAGACGGGGCGAACACCGGGGAGCTGTTTTTT. This translates into CASRDGANTGELFF.

This clonotype was picked up a small number of times. The CDR3 coding sequence is TGTGCCAGCAGTTACCTAGCGTCTTCCTACGAGCAGTACTTC. Its translation is CASSYLASSYEQYF. V gene TRBV6-5 combines with J gene TRBJ2-7; D may be TRBD2 (6 bases). V lost 2 bases and J lost 1, with 9 bases in between. The germline gives CDR1 MNHEY, CDR2 SVGAGI. This CDR3 is 14 amino acids long.

This clonotype was seen many times. The chain employs TRBV5-6 and TRBJ1-5; 9 bases fit TRBD1. Germline CDR1 SGHDT, CDR2 YYEEEE. Trimming at V came to 4 bases and at J to 4 bases, leaving 6 bases not matched to a gene. This CDR3 comprises 15 residues. The CDR3, as DNA: TGTGCCAGCAGCACCGCCGGGACAGGGAATCAGCCCCAGCATTTT. The encoded protein is CASSTAGTGNQPQHF.

This clonotype was counted a few times. The genes are TRBV2 and TRBJ2-4, with D unresolved. Trimming stripped 2 bases from V and 0 bases from J, with 8 bases between. The germline gives CDR1 SNHLY, CDR2 FYNNEI. This CDR3 has 15 residues. CDR3 nucleotides: TGTGCCAGCAGTGAAAATCAGCTAGCCAAAAACATTCAGTACTTC. The encoded protein is CASSENQLAKNIQYF.

In its sample, this clonotype was seen many times. J is TRBJ1-1 and V is TRBV4-1; no definite D call. Trimming removed 1 base at V and 7 bases at J, with 4 bases between. CDR3 length: 11 residues. Germline CDR1 reads MGHRA; CDR2 reads YSYEKL. The CDR3 DNA reads TGCGCCAGCAGCCAAGGTAGTGAAGCTTTCTTT. Its protein is CASSQGSEAFF.

This clonotype was detected only a few times. V usage is TRBV5-5 and J usage is TRBJ2-1; 11 nucleotides align to TRBD2. Germline-derived CDR1 and CDR2 are SGHKS and YYEKEE (reference sequence). This CDR3 is built from 15 residues. With 4 bases clipped from V and 15 bases from J, the junction kept 15 bases outside the gene matches. CDR3 sequence (DNA): TGTGCCAGCAGCGCTACCATAGCGGGAGGGTCCTCCTGGTTCTTC. Protein product: CASSATIAGGSSWFF.

The table lists this clonotype with a count of one. The chain combines TRBV27 with TRBJ2-7; the match to TRBD2 covers 8 bases. V dropped 6 bases and J dropped 4; count of bases not matched to a gene: 11. The V gene's germline CDR1 is MNHEY and CDR2 SMNVEV (reference sequence). The CDR3 is 15 amino acids. The CDR3, as DNA: TGTGCCAGCAGACCCCAAGCGGGAGTGGGGTACGAGCAGTACTTC. Its translation: CASRPQAGVGYEQYF.

For this clonotype: This may come from a read error, since a much larger clone is one base off. The conserved closing phenylalanine or tryptophan is absent in this CDR3, likely reflecting a read error. The limits of the CDR3 on the DNA are not certain, so only TCRdb's listed CDR3 is given. The rearrangement uses TRBV6-1 and TRBJ2-7; TRBD1, as called in the table, went unchecked against the DNA. The CDR3 is made up of 14 amino acids, end residues included. The V gene's germline CDR1 is MNHNS and CDR2 SASEGT. The CDR3 sequence is CASSEAESDRALTL.

The V call is TRBV28, the J call TRBJ2-2, with D maybe TRBD1 (5 bases). Between the trimmed V and J ends, which lost 4 bases and 5 bases, there was a span of 11 bases. CDR1 and CDR2 from the germline V gene are MDHEN and SYDVKM. The CDR3 is 14 amino acids. CDR3 sequence reads: CASSCRVGTGELFF. The CDR3 DNA sequence: TGTGCCAGCAGTTGCAGGGTCGGGACCGGGGAGCTGTTTTTT.

The sample holds many counts of this clonotype. The chain carries TRBV27 and TRBJ2-7; tentatively, D is TRBD1 (5 bases). This CDR3 contains 13 residues. Germline CDR1 is MNHEY and CDR2 is SMNVEV (reference sequence). V lost 8 bases and J lost 2, with 13 bases in between. In DNA, the CDR3 is TGTGCCAGCGGACCAGGGATTACCTACGAGCAGTACTTC. Translating gives CASGPGITYEQYF.

This rearrangement joins TRBV11-2 to TRBJ1-3, with 9 bases lining up with TRBD1. The V gene's germline CDR1 is SGHAT and CDR2 FQNNGV. CDR3 length equals 16 residues. V shed 5 bases and J 0 bases; nucleotides not matched to a gene: 5. CDR3 sequence (DNA): TGTGCCAGCAGCCCGGGACAGGGAAGCTCTGGAAACACCATATATTTT. Its protein is CASSPGQGSSGNTIYF.

The V and J genes are TRBV19 and TRBJ2-1, with TRBD2 matching over 7 bases. The CDR3 consists of 13 residues. Per the germline V gene, CDR1 is LNHDA and CDR2 is SQIVND (reference sequence). The V and J ends lost 8 bases and 2 bases, in that order; junction bases with no gene match: 3. CDR3: CASGTITYNEQFF. The CDR3 DNA reads TGTGCCAGTGGGACTATCACCTACAATGAGCAGTTCTTC.

Concerning this clonotype itself: A read error may be the cause here, since a much bigger clone is one base away. V gene TRBV15 combines with J gene TRBJ1-1, with 10 positions matching TRBD1. This CDR3 contains 15 residues. Per the germline V gene, CDR1 is LNHNV and CDR2 is YYDKDF (reference sequence). V lost 5 bases, J lost 4 bases, and 7 bases stayed unmatched. This chain's CDR3 is CATSPGQGMATEAFF. The CDR3 DNA follows: TGTGCCACCAGCCCGGGACAGGGGATGGCCACTGAAGCTTTCTTT.

This clonotype was observed many times. V usage is TRBV4-3 and J usage is TRBJ2-1, with D perhaps TRBD1 (5 bases). CDR1 LGHNA and CDR2 YSLEER come from the germline V gene. The CDR3 is 16 amino acids. The V end lost 0 bases, the J end lost 6 bases, and 15 bases lay between the germline ends. The CDR3: CASSQDTSGISNEQFF. In DNA, the CDR3 is TGCGCCAGCAGCCAAGATACCTCAGGGATTTCCAATGAGCAGTTCTTC.

Comments on this clonotype: Relative to the germline gene, one junction end is altered; a read error may explain this. The chain is built from TRBV4-2 and TRBJ1-1; D is undetermined. Germline lookup yields CDR1 LGHNA and CDR2 YNFKEQ. The length of the CDR3 is 14 residues. As DNA, the CDR3 is TGTGCCAGCAGCCAAGATCGAGTGAACACTGTAGCTTTCTTT. Its protein is CASSQDRVNTVAFF.

Remarks on this clonotype: Relative to the germline gene, one junction end is altered; a read error may explain this. This chain connects TRBV5-6 to TRBJ1-5; no definite D call. CDR3 length: 13 amino acids. Per germline, CDR1 SGHDT and CDR2 YYEEEE. The CDR3 sequence: CASGFGTQQPQHF. The DNA of the CDR3 is TGTGCCAGCGGCTTTGGTACCCAGCAGCCCCAGCATTTT.

In its sample, this clonotype was seen many times. The chain recombines TRBV7-9 with TRBJ2-7; a possible D gene is TRBD1 (5 bases). With 7 bases removed from V and 4 bases from J, the gap between germline ends came to 17 bases. There are 14 residues in the CDR3. The germline CDR1 and CDR2 sequences are SEHNR and FQNEAQ (reference sequence). CDR3 amino acids: CASTAGPGPYEQYF. The CDR3 DNA reads as TGTGCCAGCACCGCTGGGCCAGGGCCGTACGAGCAGTACTTC.

The chain is built from TRBV25-1 and TRBJ2-4; D uncertain. This CDR3 region has 14 residues. V lost 7 bases and J lost 4, with 14 bases in between. Germline V gives CDR1 MGHDK, CDR2 SYGVNS. The CDR3 DNA is TGTGCCAGCACCGGTGAGCCAACAAAAAACATTCAGTACTTC. It is translated as CASTGEPTKNIQYF.

A word on this clonotype: A much larger clone differs from this one at a single base, so this may be a read error. This chain joins TRBV6-5 and TRBJ2-5; TRBD1 aligns across 9 bases. Germline CDR1 is MNHEY and CDR2 is SVGAGI. CDR3 length: 15 amino acids. The CDR3 sequence is CASTKDRGGQGTQYF. Written as DNA, the CDR3 is TGTGCCAGCACCAAGGACAGGGGAGGGCAAGGGACCCAGTACTTC.

The CDR3 reads CAWRRVRDSSYEQYF. The CDR3 DNA reads TGTGCCTGGAGGCGGGTGCGGGATAGCTCCTACGAGCAGTACTTC. The chain carries TRBV30 and TRBJ2-7; tentatively, D is TRBD2 (6 bases). In germline, CDR1 is GTSNPN, CDR2 SVGIG (reference sequence). The CDR3 is 15 amino acids. The V and J ends lost 3 bases and 0 bases respectively, with 15 bases between them.

The rearrangement uses TRBV19 and TRBJ2-1; TRBD1 agrees at 11 bases. Germline V gene data show CDR1 as LNHDA and CDR2 as SQIVND (reference sequence). Trimming cost V 3 bases and J 7 bases; bases outside gene matches: 5. The CDR3 has 15 amino acids. As DNA, the CDR3 is TGTGCCAGTAGTATGGGACAGGGGGTTACGAATGAGCAGTTCTTC. Protein sequence: CASSMGQGVTNEQFF. Looking up the rest from reference TRBV19 and TRBJ2-1 gives the full variable domain: DGGITQSPKYLFRKEGQNVTLSCEQNLNHDAMYWYRQDPGQGLRLIYYSQIVNDFQKGDIAEGYSVSREKKESFPLTVTSAQKNPTAFYLCASSMGQGVTNEQFFGPGTRLTVL.

This clonotype was seen a handful of times. The chain recombines TRBV4-1 with TRBJ1-1; D unresolved. Looked up from germline, CDR1 is MGHRA and CDR2 is YSYEKL. V was pared by 2 bases and J by 0 bases, with 10 bases between. This CDR3 is 15 amino acids long. For the CDR3, the DNA is TGCGCCAGCAGCCAAATCGGCCCACTGAACACTGAAGCTTTCTTT. Translated: CASSQIGPLNTEAFF.

This clonotype was counted once. At one end the junction does not follow the germline gene, possibly because of a read error. The V and J genes are TRBV4-3 and TRBJ1-5, with D maybe TRBD1 (6 bases). The CDR3 contains 15 residues. Germline lookup yields CDR1 LGHNA and CDR2 YSLEER. This CDR3 is CASSQGRGGNQPLHF. CDR3 sequence (DNA): TGCGCCAGCAGCCAGGGACGAGGGGGGAATCAGCCCCTGCATTTT.

V is TRBV20-1 and J is TRBJ1-6, with a possible D match to TRBD1 (6 bases). This CDR3 comprises 16 residues. Per the germline V gene, CDR1 is DFQATT and CDR2 is SNEGSKA (reference sequence). V shed 6 bases and J shed 8 bases, with 23 bases lying between them. CDR3 residues: CSATRVEQGFDSPLHF. CDR3 nucleotide sequence: TGCAGTGCCACGCGGGTGGAACAGGGTTTTGATTCACCCCTCCACTTT.

This clonotype has a count of ten or more. V is TRBV3-1 and J is TRBJ1-1; perhaps TRBD1 as D (5 bases). Germline V gives CDR1 LGHDT, CDR2 YNNKEL (reference sequence). The V end was cut by 5 bases, the J end by 0 bases, with 19 bases between. The CDR3 is made up of 17 amino acids. CDR3 sequence reads: CASSVLSGRVLNTEAFF. The CDR3 DNA reads TGTGCCAGCAGCGTATTATCGGGGCGGGTTTTGAACACTGAAGCTTTCTTT. Filled out from reference TRBV3-1 and TRBJ1-1, the complete variable domain reads DTAVSQTPKYLVTQMGNDKSIKCEQNLGHDTMYWYKQDSKKFLKIMFSYNNKELIINETVPNRFSPKSPDKAHLNLHINSLELGDSAVYFCASSVLSGRVLNTEAFFGQGTRLTVV.

This clonotype came up many times. The chain joins TRBV30 to TRBJ2-3, with TRBD1 matching 8 bases. V gave up 1 base and J gave up 4 bases; unmatched junction bases: 4. The CDR3 loop spans 14 amino acids. The germline CDR1 and CDR2 sequences are GTSNPN and SVGIG (reference sequence). The CDR3 nucleotides are TGTGCCTGGAGTGCCGTGACAGGGGCAGATACGCAGTATTTT. Its translation: CAWSAVTGADTQYF.

In this sample, this clonotype turned up a few times. The chain links TRBV12-3 or TRBV12-4 to TRBJ1-2; D possibly corresponds to TRBD1 (6 bases). V was cut by 3 bases and J by 4 bases, with 12 bases left in between. The CDR3 has 14 amino acids. The CDR3 DNA reads TGTGCCAGCAGTTTGGGGGCCGGTGGCTATGGCTACACCTTC. Translation gives CASSLGAGGYGYTF.